This TCR beta chain was identified during a study of cytomegalovirus exposure and HLA in healthy donors. Looking at the study overall: Among roughly 190 million T cells, an earlier analysis found 90 million to 130 million unique TCR beta sequences. About 79% of 398 genotyped donors fell in the Caucasian-associated ancestry cluster. The study's findings and limits: The authors confirmed in vitro that three CMV-associated chains were specific for CMV antigens. The classifier reportedly diagnosed cytomegalovirus status with high specificity and sensitivity.

PCR was performed using 60 Vbeta and 13 Jbeta primers. Measured with immunoSEQ multiplex PCR; TCRdb has only the in-frame clones, and not every one. Of approximately 110,000 clones in the sample, roughly 70% were seen once. The CDR3 loop spans 15 amino acids. V was pared by 4 bases and J by 3 bases, with 5 bases of the junction left unmatched. Per germline, CDR1 SGHRS and CDR2 YFSETQ. Turning to this clone: Its specificity is unknown.

The sample was PBMCs. The chain couples TRBV5-1 to TRBJ2-3, with 10 positions matching TRBD1. The clonotype was recovered from a man younger than 35 in good health and CMV-seropositive. CDR3 sequence (DNA): TGCGCCAGCAGCGGTGGGGACAGGGGAACAGATACGCAGTATTTT. This encodes CASSGGDRGTDTQYF.